This record looks at one T cell receptor beta chain sequence and its context. This sample stems from a study of control samples from healthy donors and cancer patients. Method: immunoSEQ multiplex PCR; TCRdb's copy keeps in-frame clones and lacks some. Among 120,000 or so clones listed, around 90% were seen once. Between the trimmed V and J ends, which lost 5 bases and 2 bases, there was a span of 19 bases. The CDR3 sequence is 16 residues long. Germline CDR1 MNHEY, CDR2 SMNVEV (reference sequence). The source is a man younger than 30 in good health. The sequenced material came from blood. The rearrangement joins TRBV27 to TRBJ2-7; D is perhaps TRBD2 (5 bases). The CDR3 DNA follows: TGTGCCAGCAGTCCCCCGGGGTCCACCTACCCCTACGAGCAGTACTTC. Protein: CASSPPGSTYPYEQYF.